The rows below give T cell receptor beta chains drawn from one sample of a study of cytomegalovirus exposure and HLA in healthy donors. The table came from immunoSEQ multiplex PCR; TCRdb's copy has only in-frame clones and leaves some out. Found here are 40,000 to 55,000 clones, roughly 81% of them singletons; the top ten hold around 2.9%. The sample was PBMCs. Receptors were obtained from a woman between 40 and 55 years old in good health and CMV-seropositive. Both conserved end residues are trimmed from each CDR3. Fields, in order: V gene, CDR3 protein.

TRBV19 ASSIDTEHPYEQY
TRBV9 ASSATGQDNQPQH
TRBV5-1 ASSLERDHPQH
TRBV28 ASTSQATGGKGYT
TRBV29-1 SVLQVKTEAF
TRBV27 ASRGQGSYGYT
TRBV9 ASSVAGFGEAF
TRBV10-1 ASGTEKNSNQPQH
TRBV15 ATSQDRGNQPQH
TRBV4-1 ASSQETVDTGELF
TRBV11-2 ASSPPPSGGRWSEQY
TRBV6-5 ASGQGSNQPQH
TRBV4-1 ASSQAYWAGVQPQH
TRBV5-6 ASSFSVYEAF
TRBV7-9 ASTPRTNTEAF
TRBV13 ASSAVRGSYEQY
TRBV5-4 ASKTSGYNEQF
TRBV7-2 ASSSGPAAYEQY